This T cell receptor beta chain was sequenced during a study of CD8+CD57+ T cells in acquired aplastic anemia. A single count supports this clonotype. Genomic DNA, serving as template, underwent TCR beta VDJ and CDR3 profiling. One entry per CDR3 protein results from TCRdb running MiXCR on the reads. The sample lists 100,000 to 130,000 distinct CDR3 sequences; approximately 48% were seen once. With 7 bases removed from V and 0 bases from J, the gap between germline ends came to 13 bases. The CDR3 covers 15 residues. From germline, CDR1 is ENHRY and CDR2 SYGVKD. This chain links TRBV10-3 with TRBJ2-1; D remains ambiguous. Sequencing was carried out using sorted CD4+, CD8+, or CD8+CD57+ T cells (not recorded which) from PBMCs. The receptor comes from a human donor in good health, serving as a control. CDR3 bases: TGTGCCATCACATCCAGGCCGAACTCCTACAATGAGCAGTTCTTC. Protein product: CAITSRPNSYNEQFF.